This record looks at one TCR beta chain sequence and its context. This entry comes from a study of shared clonotypes between healthy human individuals. Trimming removed 4 bases at V and 6 bases at J, with 14 bases between. Looked up from germline, CDR1 is GTSNPN and CDR2 is SVGIG (reference sequence). This CDR3 contains 13 residues. Libraries were prepared by immunoSEQ multiplex PCR; TCRdb keeps only in-frame clonotypes and omits some of them. The sample contains roughly 520,000 clones, roughly 95% of which appear only once. The gene calls are TRBV30 and TRBJ2-3; no firm D call. The TCR originated in a woman aged 25-40 years in good health. Sample: naive CD4+ T cells sorted from blood. Subset: CD45RA+ positively selected. CDR3 amino acids: CAWTPGPVDTQYF. The CDR3 DNA sequence: TGTGCCTGGACCCCGGGCCCGGTGGATACGCAGTATTTT. The whole variable domain, filled in from reference TRBV30 and TRBJ2-3, reads SQTIHQWPATLVQPVGSPLSLECTVEGTSNPNLYWYRQAAGRGLQLLFYSVGIGQISSEVPQNLSASRPQDRQFILSSKKLLLSDSGFYLCAWTPGPVDTQYFGPGTRLTVL.